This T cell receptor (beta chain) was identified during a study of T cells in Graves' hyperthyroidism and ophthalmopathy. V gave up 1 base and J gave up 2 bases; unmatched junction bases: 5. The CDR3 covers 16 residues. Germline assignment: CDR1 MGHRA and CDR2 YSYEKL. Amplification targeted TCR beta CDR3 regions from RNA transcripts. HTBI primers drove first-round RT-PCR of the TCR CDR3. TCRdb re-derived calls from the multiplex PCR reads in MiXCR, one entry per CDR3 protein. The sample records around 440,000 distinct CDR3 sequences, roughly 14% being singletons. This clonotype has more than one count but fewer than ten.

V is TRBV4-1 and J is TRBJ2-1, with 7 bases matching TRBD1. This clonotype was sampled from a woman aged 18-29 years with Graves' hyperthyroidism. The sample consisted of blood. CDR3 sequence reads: CASSQGRDSAYNEQFF. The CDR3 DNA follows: TGCGCCAGCAGCCAAGGCAGGGACAGTGCCTACAATGAGCAGTTCTTC.